This section outlines one T cell receptor beta chain sequence together with its context. Antigen unknown. The record originates from a study of siplizumab effects on memory and regulatory T cells. Study-wide results and caveats: Mappable alloreactive CD4+ clones averaged approximately 62% Treg-derived with siplizumab versus 26.9% in controls. Proliferating siplizumab-culture Tregs lacked confirmation of suppressive function. Naive T cells appeared more varied than memory cells and looked like key alloresponse contributors.

Profiling relied on immunoSEQ multiplex PCR, and the TCRdb table lists in-frame clones only, not all of them. The sample includes roughly 120,000 clones, approximately 94% seen only once; the top ten take roughly 1.5%. Germline V gives CDR1 MDHEN, CDR2 SYDVKM. V gave up 6 bases and J gave up 2 bases, with 11 bases separating them. CDR3 length: 13 residues. The gene calls are TRBV28 and TRBJ2-7, with unresolved D. Input material: non-Treg CD4+ T cells sorted from blood. The receptor's source is a human donor in good health. In DNA, the CDR3 is TGTGCCAGCAGCCTGACACCCGCCTACGAGCAGTACTTC. Encoded protein: CASSLTPAYEQYF.